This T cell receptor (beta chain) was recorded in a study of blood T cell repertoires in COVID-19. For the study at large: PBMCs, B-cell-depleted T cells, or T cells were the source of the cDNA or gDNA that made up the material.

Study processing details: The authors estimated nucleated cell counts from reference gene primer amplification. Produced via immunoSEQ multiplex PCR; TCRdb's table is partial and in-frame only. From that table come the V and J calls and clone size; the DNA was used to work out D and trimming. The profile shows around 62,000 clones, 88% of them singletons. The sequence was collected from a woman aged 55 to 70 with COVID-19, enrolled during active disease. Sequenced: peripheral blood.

The CDR3 nucleotides read TGCGCCAGCAGTGAGACTAGTACAACCTCCTACGAGCAGTACTTC. Protein sequence: CASSETSTTSYEQYF. The J gene is TRBJ2-7, the V gene TRBV10-2; D possibly corresponds to TRBD2 (5 bases). CDR1 and CDR2 (germline): WSHSY, SAAADI. The CDR3 is 15 amino acids. The germline V and J ends were trimmed by 2 bases and 0 bases, with 11 bases remaining between them.